Listed below are T cell receptor beta chains from one sample, sequenced in a study of shared clonotypes between healthy human individuals. The method was immunoSEQ multiplex PCR; TCRdb's version includes in-frame clones alone and lacks a portion of them. Of about 680,000 clones in the sample, around 90% are singletons; the top ten hold nearly 25%. Source material: naive CD8+ T cells sorted from blood. Receptors originate from a man aged 25 to 40 in good health. The CDR3 runs from the conserved cysteine through the conserved F or W. The order of the fields is V gene, clone size, D gene, J gene, CDR3 protein, CDR3 DNA. D genes are given only for firm matches. Clone size is given for some rows only: seen once, a few or many times, or a class if the clone is expanded.

v_gene: TRBV6-1; abundance: -; d_gene: -; j_gene: TRBJ1-5; CDR3aa: CASSDAGTNSNQPQHF; CDR3nt: TGTGCCAGCAGTGACGCCGGGACAAATAGCAATCAGCCCCAGCATTTT
v_gene: TRBV9; abundance: -; d_gene: -; j_gene: TRBJ1-2; CDR3aa: CASSGINANYGYTF; CDR3nt: TGTGCCAGCAGCGGCATAAACGCTAACTATGGCTACACCTTC
v_gene: TRBV7-9; abundance: -; d_gene: TRBD2; j_gene: TRBJ2-1; CDR3aa: CASSSGTSIRDEQFF; CDR3nt: TGTGCCAGCAGCTCTGGGACTAGCATTAGAGATGAGCAGTTCTTC
v_gene: TRBV27; abundance: -; d_gene: -; j_gene: TRBJ2-1; CDR3aa: CASKEGGSYNEQFF; CDR3nt: TGTGCCAGCAAGGAAGGCGGATCTTACAATGAGCAGTTCTTC
v_gene: TRBV7-9; abundance: -; d_gene: TRBD1; j_gene: TRBJ2-2; CDR3aa: CASSLGGQPNTGELFF; CDR3nt: TGTGCCAGCAGCTTAGGGGGACAGCCAAACACCGGGGAGCTGTTTTTT
v_gene: TRBV29-1; abundance: once; d_gene: -; j_gene: TRBJ2-1; CDR3aa: CSVVGRSSYNEQFF; CDR3nt: TGCAGCGTTGTCGGACGGAGCTCCTACAATGAGCAGTTCTTC
v_gene: TRBV29-1; abundance: few; d_gene: -; j_gene: TRBJ1-1; CDR3aa: CSVFPGNTEAFF; CDR3nt: TGCAGCGTGTTCCCGGGGAACACTGAAGCTTTCTTT
v_gene: TRBV6-1; abundance: -; d_gene: -; j_gene: TRBJ2-1; CDR3aa: CASSEGPHEQFF; CDR3nt: TGTGCCAGCAGTGAGGGCCCCCACGAGCAGTTCTTC
v_gene: TRBV6-1; abundance: -; d_gene: TRBD1; j_gene: TRBJ2-7; CDR3aa: CASSDLKRQGPYEQYF; CDR3nt: TGTGCCAGCAGTGACCTAAAACGACAGGGCCCCTACGAGCAGTACTTC
v_gene: TRBV5-8; abundance: -; d_gene: TRBD1; j_gene: TRBJ1-2; CDR3aa: CASKDRADRIYGYTF; CDR3nt: TGTGCCAGCAAAGACAGGGCCGATCGGATCTATGGCTACACCTTC
v_gene: TRBV5-6; abundance: -; d_gene: -; j_gene: TRBJ2-3; CDR3aa: CASSQSYNTQYF; CDR3nt: TGTGCCAGCAGTCAATCCTACAATACGCAGTATTTT
v_gene: TRBV4-1; abundance: -; d_gene: -; j_gene: TRBJ2-2; CDR3aa: CASSQVFNTGELFF; CDR3nt: TGCGCCAGCAGCCAAGTTTTCAACACCGGGGAGCTGTTTTTT
v_gene: TRBV21-1; abundance: -; d_gene: -; j_gene: TRBJ2-5; CDR3aa: CASSMTSGRGETQYF; CDR3nt: TGTGCCAGCAGTATGACTAGCGGGAGGGGGGAGACCCAGTACTTC
v_gene: TRBV11-2; abundance: -; d_gene: -; j_gene: TRBJ2-7; CDR3aa: CASSSPGTHEQYF; CDR3nt: TGTGCCAGCAGCTCGCCAGGGACCCACGAGCAGTACTTC
v_gene: TRBV9; abundance: -; d_gene: -; j_gene: TRBJ2-5; CDR3aa: CASSVGTVNQETQYF; CDR3nt: TGTGCCAGCAGCGTAGGGACAGTGAACCAAGAGACCCAGTACTTC
v_gene: TRBV7-2; abundance: few; d_gene: -; j_gene: TRBJ1-4; CDR3aa: CASSFIVGEKLFF; CDR3nt: TGTGCCAGCAGCTTTATTGTGGGAGAAAAACTGTTTTTT
v_gene: TRBV7-2; abundance: -; d_gene: TRBD1; j_gene: TRBJ1-5; CDR3aa: CASTPTGPHQPQHF; CDR3nt: TGTGCCAGCACCCCGACAGGGCCACATCAGCCCCAGCATTTT
v_gene: TRBV11-2; abundance: -; d_gene: TRBD2; j_gene: TRBJ2-3; CDR3aa: CASRRLAGVLVDTQYF; CDR3nt: TGTGCCAGCAGGAGACTAGCGGGAGTTTTGGTAGATACGCAGTATTTT
v_gene: TRBV27; abundance: -; d_gene: -; j_gene: TRBJ1-5; CDR3aa: CASSLWGGGNQPQHF; CDR3nt: TGTGCCAGCAGTTTATGGGGTGGGGGCAATCAGCCCCAGCATTTT
v_gene: TRBV6-4; abundance: -; d_gene: -; j_gene: TRBJ2-7; CDR3aa: CASHRESYEQYF; CDR3nt: TGTGCCAGCCACAGGGAATCCTACGAGCAGTACTTC
v_gene: TRBV19; abundance: -; d_gene: -; j_gene: TRBJ1-1; CDR3aa: CASAGLNTEAFF; CDR3nt: TGTGCCAGCGCGGGGTTGAACACTGAAGCTTTCTTT
v_gene: TRBV19; abundance: -; d_gene: -; j_gene: TRBJ1-1; CDR3aa: CASSIYPAPLNTEAFF; CDR3nt: TGTGCCAGTAGTATTTATCCTGCTCCCTTGAACACTGAAGCTTTCTTT
v_gene: TRBV28; abundance: -; d_gene: TRBD2; j_gene: TRBJ2-7; CDR3aa: CASTREGGLASSYEQYF; CDR3nt: TGTGCCAGCACGCGGGAGGGTGGACTCGCGAGCTCCTACGAGCAGTACTTC
v_gene: TRBV6-1; abundance: -; d_gene: -; j_gene: TRBJ2-7; CDR3aa: CASSLLNGLSYEQYF; CDR3nt: TGTGCCAGCAGCCTTCTGAATGGGCTCTCCTACGAGCAGTACTTC
v_gene: TRBV7-9; abundance: -; d_gene: -; j_gene: TRBJ2-7; CDR3aa: CASSSAENSYEQYF; CDR3nt: TGTGCCAGCAGCTCGGCGGAAAACTCCTACGAGCAGTACTTC
v_gene: TRBV10-3; abundance: -; d_gene: -; j_gene: TRBJ2-7; CDR3aa: CAISDDKGSSYEQYF; CDR3nt: TGTGCCATCAGTGATGACAAGGGGAGCTCCTACGAGCAGTACTTC
v_gene: TRBV19; abundance: few; d_gene: -; j_gene: TRBJ2-7; CDR3aa: CASSIRGRPFGYEQYF; CDR3nt: TGTGCCAGTAGTATTCGGGGCAGGCCTTTCGGGTACGAGCAGTACTTC
v_gene: TRBV27; abundance: -; d_gene: -; j_gene: TRBJ2-1; CDR3aa: CASSLGGAHNEQFF; CDR3nt: TGTGCCAGCAGTTTAGGCGGAGCCCACAATGAGCAGTTCTTC
v_gene: TRBV7-2; abundance: few; d_gene: -; j_gene: TRBJ2-7; CDR3aa: CASSPGTYEQYF; CDR3nt: TGTGCCAGCAGCCCAGGAACCTACGAGCAGTACTTC
v_gene: TRBV11-2; abundance: few; d_gene: -; j_gene: TRBJ2-7; CDR3aa: CASSFGGSYEQYF; CDR3nt: TGTGCCAGCAGCTTTGGGGGCTCCTACGAGCAGTACTTC
v_gene: TRBV5-1; abundance: -; d_gene: TRBD2; j_gene: TRBJ2-1; CDR3aa: CASSLGPTSGIGNEQFF; CDR3nt: TGCGCCAGCAGCTTGGGCCCAACTAGCGGGATTGGGAATGAGCAGTTCTTC
v_gene: TRBV28; abundance: -; d_gene: -; j_gene: TRBJ2-7; CDR3aa: CASTYGGSYEQYF; CDR3nt: TGTGCCAGCACGTATGGGGGATCCTACGAGCAGTACTTC
v_gene: TRBV11-2; abundance: once; d_gene: TRBD1; j_gene: TRBJ2-7; CDR3aa: CASSPGQVPGYF; CDR3nt: TGTGCCAGCAGCCCTGGACAGGTCCCAGGGTACTTC
v_gene: TRBV10-3; abundance: -; d_gene: -; j_gene: TRBJ2-2; CDR3aa: CAISGNLDFNTGELFF; CDR3nt: TGTGCCATCAGTGGAAATTTGGACTTTAACACCGGGGAGCTGTTTTTT
v_gene: TRBV27; abundance: -; d_gene: -; j_gene: TRBJ1-2; CDR3aa: CASSFFSGTLYGYTF; CDR3nt: TGTGCCAGCAGTTTTTTCTCAGGGACCCTCTATGGCTACACCTTC
v_gene: TRBV7-9; abundance: -; d_gene: TRBD2; j_gene: TRBJ2-7; CDR3aa: CASSLPTSLDYEQYF; CDR3nt: TGTGCCAGCAGCTTACCGACTAGCCTCGATTACGAGCAGTACTTC
v_gene: TRBV7-2; abundance: -; d_gene: TRBD1; j_gene: TRBJ2-7; CDR3aa: CASSHPGQNYEQYF; CDR3nt: TGTGCCAGCAGCCACCCGGGACAGAACTACGAGCAGTACTTC